One sample yielded the 9 T cell receptor beta chains listed below, sequenced in a study of blood T cell repertoires in COVID-19. TCRdb keeps only in-frame clones here, not all; method: immunoSEQ multiplex PCR. Among around 98,000 clones, about 81% were seen once, and the ten largest hold 17%. What was sequenced was peripheral blood. The receptors come from a woman aged 60 to 75 with acute or convalescent COVID-19.

This clone was recorded only once. The rearrangement uses TRBV15 and TRBJ1-5; D perhaps matches TRBD1 (5 bases). The V end was cut by 0 bases, the J end by 6 bases, with 15 bases between. Per the germline V gene, CDR1 is LNHNV and CDR2 is YYDKDF (reference sequence). The CDR3 extends over 16 amino acids. CDR3 region: CATSRDAEGLIQPQHF. The CDR3 coding sequence is TGTGCCACCAGCAGAGATGCGGAGGGGCTGATTCAGCCCCAGCATTTT.

This sequence joins TRBV5-1 and TRBJ2-3, with TRBD2 matching over 8 bases. The CDR3 covers 15 residues. With 0 bases clipped from V and 5 bases from J, the junction kept 5 bases outside the gene matches. Germline CDR1 is SGHRS and CDR2 is YFSETQ. CDR3: CASSLVGGAIDTQYF. As DNA, the CDR3 is TGCGCCAGCAGCTTGGTCGGGGGGGCCATAGATACGCAGTATTTT.

CDR3 amino acids: CASSPWGRRESPLHF. The CDR3 DNA sequence: TGTGCCAGCAGCCCTTGGGGACGGAGGGAGTCACCCCTCCACTTT. The chain joins TRBV9 to TRBJ1-6; D is possibly TRBD1 (5 bases). The V end was cut by 4 bases, the J end by 10 bases, with 18 bases between. The CDR3 contains 15 residues. Germline loops: CDR1 SGDLS, CDR2 YYNGEE.

Regarding this clone: The same CDR3 can be traced to other DNA sequences in this sample. The chain couples TRBV28 to TRBJ1-4; D perhaps matches TRBD1 (5 bases). Germline assignment: CDR1 MDHEN and CDR2 SYDVKM. The V end lost 3 bases, the J end lost 4 bases, and 9 bases lay between the germline ends. The CDR3 spans 14 residues. The CDR3 DNA is TGTGCCAGCAGTTTGTCGGGGGGTAATGAAAAACTGTTTTTT. Amino acids: CASSLSGGNEKLFF.

The rearrangement links TRBV4-1 to TRBJ2-7; D is perhaps TRBD1 (6 bases). V lost 0 bases and J 6 bases, leaving 12 bases between the germline ends. This CDR3 spans 14 amino acids. Germline CDR1 MGHRA, CDR2 YSYEKL. CDR3 in amino acids: CASSQDTRGGEQYF. Here the CDR3 DNA reads TGCGCCAGCAGCCAAGATACGAGAGGGGGCGAGCAGTACTTC.

The J gene is TRBJ2-3, the V gene TRBV24-1; maybe TRBD1 (6 bases). Germline assignment: CDR1 KGHDR and CDR2 SFDVKD. The CDR3 consists of 15 residues. The V end was cut by 7 bases, the J end by 0 bases, with 13 bases between. The DNA for the CDR3 is TGTGCCACCAGGGGGACAACAGGTAGCACAGATACGCAGTATTTT. This sequence encodes CATRGTTGSTDTQYF.

This chain uses TRBV5-1 with TRBJ2-7, with 11 nucleotides matching TRBD1. CDR1 and CDR2 (germline): SGHRS, YFSETQ. J was trimmed by 4 bases and V by 4 bases; bases with no gene match: 7. This CDR3 is 15 amino acids long. The CDR3 DNA follows: TGCGCCAGCAGCCCGCCGGGACAGGGGGTTTACGAGCAGTACTTC. Its protein is CASSPPGQGVYEQYF.

This clone was observed a single time. The chain recombines TRBV28 with TRBJ1-2; TRBD1 might be the D (5 bases). From germline, CDR1 is MDHEN and CDR2 SYDVKM. CDR3 size: 11 residues. V lost 4 bases to trimming and J lost 7 bases, with 7 bases between them. CDR3 region: CASSYQGGYTF. The CDR3 DNA sequence: TGTGCCAGCAGTTACCAGGGTGGCTACACCTTC.

The V gene is TRBV5-4, the J gene TRBJ1-4; 9 nucleotides align to TRBD1. Germline V gene sequence: CDR1 SGHNT, CDR2 YYREEE (reference sequence). This CDR3 is built from 14 residues. Trimming removed 4 bases from V and 5 bases from J; junction bases left unmatched: 3. CDR3 sequence reads: CASSLDRGNEKLFF. The CDR3 coding sequence is TGTGCCAGCAGCCTCGACAGGGGGAATGAAAAACTGTTTTTT.